A selection of T cell receptor beta chains follows, all from one sample in a study of cytomegalovirus exposure and HLA in healthy donors. The protocol was immunoSEQ multiplex PCR, while the TCRdb copy is restricted to in-frame clones and leaves out a portion. The sample holds 35,000 to 45,000 clones. Material: PBMCs. All receptors derive from a male donor in good health and CMV-seronegative. Both conserved end residues are part of each CDR3. Each record gives: D gene, clone size, V gene, J gene, CDR3 DNA, CDR3 protein. D genes are given only for firm matches. Clone size is stated in some rows and not others, as once, few, many or a class when expanded.

.	.	TRBV10-3	TRBJ2-6	TGTGCCATCAGTGCGGGGGCTGGGGCCAACGTCCTGACTTTC	CAISAGAGANVLTF
TRBD1	.	TRBV5-1	TRBJ1-1	TGCGCCAGCAGCATAGGGACAGGGTTTTCAAACACTGAAGCTTTCTTT	CASSIGTGFSNTEAFF
.	.	TRBV7-9	TRBJ1-4	TGTGCCAGCAGCTTAGGCAGGGGAGCTAATGAAAAACTGTTTTTT	CASSLGRGANEKLFF
TRBD1	.	TRBV7-2	TRBJ1-6	TGTGCCAGCAGCACTGGACAGGGGGTTGTTTCACCCCTCCACTTT	CASSTGQGVVSPLHF
.	.	TRBV9	TRBJ1-2	TGTGCCAGCAGCGTAGATCCCAGGGTAGATGGCTACACCTTC	CASSVDPRVDGYTF
TRBD1	.	TRBV19	TRBJ2-3	TGTGCCAGTAGAAGGGGACAGGGGAGCACAGATACGCAGTATTTT	CASRRGQGSTDTQYF
.	.	TRBV6-7	TRBJ1-6	TGTGCCAGCAGTTACAACTCCTACGTATTTAATTCACCCCTCCACTTT	CASSYNSYVFNSPLHF
.	.	TRBV19	TRBJ2-6	TGTGCCAGTAGTATAGATCGCTCTGGGGCCAACGTCCTGACTTTC	CASSIDRSGANVLTF
TRBD1	.	TRBV7-2	TRBJ1-3	TGTGCCAGCAGCGTAGACAGGGGGCCTGGAAACACCATATATTTT	CASSVDRGPGNTIYF
.	.	TRBV5-1	TRBJ2-7	TGCGCCAGCAGCCCACTTTACTCCTACGAGCAGTACTTC	CASSPLYSYEQYF
TRBD1	.	TRBV7-9	TRBJ2-7	TGTGCCAGCAGCCGCCCGGACAGGGGAAGATCCTACGAGCAGTACTTC	CASSRPDRGRSYEQYF
.	.	TRBV7-9	TRBJ1-5	TGTGCCAGCAGCTTAGGTAGCGGACCGGCGCCCCAGCATTTT	CASSLGSGPAPQHF
.	.	TRBV18	TRBJ2-7	TGTGCCAGCTCACCTCTGGGGCAGGACGGCGAGCAGTACTTC	CASSPLGQDGEQYF
.	.	TRBV19	TRBJ1-3	TGTGCCAGTAGTAGCCCGGGACACTTGAGCTCTGGAAACACCATATATTTT	CASSSPGHLSSGNTIYF
TRBD1	.	TRBV27	TRBJ1-1	TGTGCCAGCAGTTTATGGGTTGGGGGACAGGGAGGGAACACTGAAGCTTTCTTT	CASSLWVGGQGGNTEAFF
TRBD2	.	TRBV5-1	TRBJ2-3	TGCGCCAGCAGCCCCGGGACTAGCGGGGCCAAAGATACGCAGTATTTT	CASSPGTSGAKDTQYF
TRBD1	.	TRBV7-9	TRBJ1-2	TGTGCCAGCAGCTTAGCGGGACAGGGGGCTAATGGCTACACCTTC	CASSLAGQGANGYTF
TRBD1	.	TRBV18	TRBJ2-5	TGTGCCAGCTCACCACAGGACAGGGCAGAGACCCAGTACTTC	CASSPQDRAETQYF
.	.	TRBV7-2	TRBJ2-3	TGTGCCAGCAGCCCGTTTACAGATACGCAGTATTTT	CASSPFTDTQYF
.	.	TRBV27	TRBJ1-6	TGTGCCAGCAGCCTTACGACAGGACGGTCACCCCTCCACTTT	CASSLTTGRSPLHF
TRBD1	.	TRBV9	TRBJ1-5	TGTGCCAGCAGCGTAGGGACAGGGAAGCAGCCCCAGCATTTT	CASSVGTGKQPQHF
.	.	TRBV11-3	TRBJ2-3	TGTGCCAGCAGCTCCTTCACAGATACGCAGTATTTT	CASSSFTDTQYF
.	.	TRBV4-1	TRBJ1-1	TGCGCCAGCAGCCTCACCCCCGGGGGGGAGGGCACTGAAGCTTTCTTT	CASSLTPGGEGTEAFF
TRBD1	.	TRBV7-9	TRBJ1-1	TGTGCCAGCAGCAATTATGGCAGAGGGGGCCTTGAAGCTTTCTTT	CASSNYGRGGLEAFF
.	.	TRBV5-1	TRBJ1-5	TGCGCCAGCAGCTCGACAGGTGGGGGATGGCCCCAGCATTTT	CASSSTGGGWPQHF
TRBD1	.	TRBV2	TRBJ1-5	TGTGCCAGCAGTGAATGGGGCGGGACAGTTCATCAGCCCCAGCATTTT	CASSEWGGTVHQPQHF
.	.	TRBV6-4	TRBJ1-5	TGTGCCAGCAGTGACTCCAGACTACACAATCAGCCCCAGCATTTT	CASSDSRLHNQPQHF
TRBD2	.	TRBV28	TRBJ2-6	TGTGCCAGCAGTCGGGGGGGTAGCGGGGCCAACGTCCTGACTTTC	CASSRGGSGANVLTF
TRBD2	.	TRBV29-1	TRBJ2-1	TGCAGCGTTAGACTAGCGGGGGGGCTGGGGAATGAGCAGTTCTTC	CSVRLAGGLGNEQFF
TRBD1	.	TRBV9	TRBJ2-7	TGTGCCAGCAGCTTTACAGGGGGTGGCTACGAGCAGTACTTC	CASSFTGGGYEQYF
TRBD1	.	TRBV25-1	TRBJ2-7	TGTGCCAGCACAGAAGGGGGACAGGGAAGCGCCTACGAGCAGTACTTC	CASTEGGQGSAYEQYF
TRBD1	.	TRBV5-1	TRBJ1-1	TGCGCCAGCAGCGCCCGACAGGGCACTGAAGCTTTCTTT	CASSARQGTEAFF
TRBD1	medium-sized	TRBV4-2	TRBJ1-1	TGTGCCAGCAGCGGGGACAGTGAGTACACTGAAGCTTTCTTT	CASSGDSEYTEAFF
TRBD2	.	TRBV25-1	TRBJ2-1	TGTGCCAGCAGTGAATGGACTAGCGGTTCCTACAATGAGCAGTTCTTC	CASSEWTSGSYNEQFF
.	.	TRBV9	TRBJ1-4	TGTGCCAGCAGCTCACATGGTGAAAAACTGTTTTTT	CASSSHGEKLFF
.	.	TRBV4-2	TRBJ1-2	TGTGCCAGCAGCCAAGATCCCAGCGTCAACTATGGCTACACCTTC	CASSQDPSVNYGYTF
.	.	TRBV9	TRBJ1-6	TGTGCCAGCAGCGTAGGGGGCGGGGGGGGCGGTTCACCCCTCCACTTT	CASSVGGGGGGSPLHF
TRBD1	.	TRBV5-6	TRBJ1-2	TGTGCCAGCAGCTTGGCGACAGGGGCGTTTTATGGACACACCTTC	CASSLATGAFYGHTF
.	.	TRBV28	TRBJ2-7	TGTGCCAGCAGTTTCTTCAGAAAGAACTACGAGCAGTACTTC	CASSFFRKNYEQYF
TRBD1	.	TRBV13	TRBJ2-1	TGTGCCAGCAGCTCAAAGAGGGGGCATGAGCAGTTCTTC	CASSSKRGHEQFF
.	.	TRBV6-5	TRBJ2-7	TGTGCCAGCAGTTTACGGGACACCTCCTACGAGCAGTACTTC	CASSLRDTSYEQYF
.	.	TRBV2	TRBJ2-3	TGTGCCAGCCAGATAGCGTTTAGCACAGATACGCAGTATTTT	CASQIAFSTDTQYF
.	.	TRBV6-5	TRBJ1-5	TGTGCCAGCAGTTACTCGACGGGGGGAGGTCAGCCCCAGCATTTT	CASSYSTGGGQPQHF
.	.	TRBV18	TRBJ2-1	TGTGCCAGCTCACCACTAGGGCTAGCTCTCCTTAATGAGCAGTTCTTC	CASSPLGLALLNEQFF
TRBD2	.	TRBV5-1	TRBJ2-7	TGCGCCAGCAGCCCAGGGTCTAGCGGGGGCTACGAGCAGTACTTC	CASSPGSSGGYEQYF
.	.	TRBV18	TRBJ2-2	TGTGCCAGCTCACCCGATGCCCGGGGAACCGGGGAGCTGTTTTTT	CASSPDARGTGELFF